The text below deals with one TCR beta chain. A second PCR, run for about 7 to 11 cycles, used a sample-barcoded 5' primer plus a J-beta primer mix. Each CDR3 protein is one row after TCRdb ran MiXCR on the 5' RACE reads. Here the sample spans approximately 360,000 distinct CDR3 sequences, about 49% being singletons. Trimming left V 2 bases short and J 0 bases short, with 11 bases between. This CDR3 has 16 amino acids. From germline, CDR1 is LGHDT and CDR2 YNNKEL (reference sequence). This sample is part of a study of blood T cells in healthy people across ages. Study overall: About one barcoded beta molecule was captured per two T cells (by template switching).

This receptor was obtained from a man aged 60 to 69 in good health. V and J are TRBV3-1 and TRBJ2-4; D remains ambiguous. Sequencing was carried out using blood. CDR3 sequence: CASSQRPWEAKNIQYF. The CDR3 DNA is TGTGCCAGCAGCCAAAGACCATGGGAAGCCAAAAACATTCAGTACTTC.